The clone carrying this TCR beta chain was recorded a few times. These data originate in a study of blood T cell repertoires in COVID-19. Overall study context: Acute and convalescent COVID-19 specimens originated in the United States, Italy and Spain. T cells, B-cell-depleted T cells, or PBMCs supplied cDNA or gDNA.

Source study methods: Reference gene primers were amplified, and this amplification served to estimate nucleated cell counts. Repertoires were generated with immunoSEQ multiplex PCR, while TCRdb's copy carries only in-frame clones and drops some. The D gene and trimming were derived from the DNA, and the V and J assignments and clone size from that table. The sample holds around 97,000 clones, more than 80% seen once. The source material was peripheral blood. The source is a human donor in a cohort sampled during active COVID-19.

The CDR3 spells CASASGGARTDTQYF. The CDR3 DNA reads TGTGCCAGTGCTAGCGGGGGGGCTCGGACAGATACGCAGTATTTT. This chain uses TRBV19 with TRBJ2-3; 12 positions match TRBD2. The CDR3 loop spans 15 amino acids. CDR1 LNHDA and CDR2 SQIVND come from the germline V gene (reference sequence). Losses at the gene ends were 8 bases for V and 3 bases for J; bases not matched to a gene: 6.